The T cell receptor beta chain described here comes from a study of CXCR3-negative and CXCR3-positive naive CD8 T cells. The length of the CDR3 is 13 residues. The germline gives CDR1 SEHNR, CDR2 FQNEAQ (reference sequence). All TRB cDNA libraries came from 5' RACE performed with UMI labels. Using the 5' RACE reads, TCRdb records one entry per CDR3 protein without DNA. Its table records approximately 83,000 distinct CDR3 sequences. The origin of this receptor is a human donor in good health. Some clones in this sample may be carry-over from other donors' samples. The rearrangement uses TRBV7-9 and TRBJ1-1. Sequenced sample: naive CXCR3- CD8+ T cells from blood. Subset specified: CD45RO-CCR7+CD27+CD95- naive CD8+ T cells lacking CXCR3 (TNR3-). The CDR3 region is CASSFPMNTEAFF.